These T cell receptor beta chains were read from a single sample in a study of regulatory T cells in long-lasting Graves disease. A single record per CDR3 protein comes from TCRdb applying MiXCR to the multiplex PCR reads. This table holds a few hundred thousand distinct CDR3 sequences, approximately 15% found once. The same data also contributed to another study, on T cells in Graves' hyperthyroidism and ophthalmopathy.

Material: peripheral blood mononuclear cells (PBMCs), obtained at new diagnosis, from a patient treated with antithyroid drugs. These receptors were taken from a man aged 35 to 55 with Graves disease. Both conserved end residues are part of each CDR3. A D gene is named only where the DNA matches it firmly. The size field is filled for only some rows; it gives once, few, many or a size class.

TRBV29-1,TRBD1,TRBJ2-5,.,TGCAGCGCAGACAGGGGGCAAGAGACCCAGCACTTC,CSADRGQETQHF
TRBV30,.,TRBJ1-1,few,TGTGCCTGGTGGGTCGGGGGAACTGAAGCTTTCTTT,CAWWVGGTEAFF
TRBV5-1,TRBD2,TRBJ2-7,many,TGCGCCAGCAGCCTCGGGGGGGCATTGTACGAGCAGTACTTC,CASSLGGALYEQYF
TRBV5-1,TRBD1,TRBJ2-7,many,TGCGCCAGCAGCTTACAGGGGAATAACTACGAGCAGTACTTC,CASSLQGNNYEQYF
TRBV28,.,TRBJ2-7,once,TGTGCCAGCAGACCTGGGACCGCGGGACACTACGAGCAGTACTTC,CASRPGTAGHYEQYF
TRBV20-1,.,TRBJ2-5,.,TGCAGTGCTAGAGCCTTCGGACTTGTTCCGGAGACCCAGTACTTC,CSARAFGLVPETQYF
TRBV3-1,.,TRBJ1-1,many,TGTGCCAGCAGTCGCAGGGACACTGAAGCTTTCTTT,CASSRRDTEAFF
TRBV7-2,.,TRBJ2-7,many,TGTGCCAGCAGCTTCGCGGGGCCGGCCTACGAGCAGTACTTC,CASSFAGPAYEQYF
TRBV27,.,TRBJ2-3,many,TGTGCCAGCACCCGGGGGGCGGTCAGCACAGATACGCAGTATTTT,CASTRGAVSTDTQYF
TRBV2,.,TRBJ1-2,.,TGTGCCAGCAGTGGAGGCCATACTACGGAGACGGGCTACACCTTC,CASSGGHTTETGYTF
TRBV6-2/TRBV6-3,.,TRBJ1-1,many,TGTGCCAGCAGTCGCGAAGAGGGCACTGAAGCTTTCTTT,CASSREEGTEAFF
TRBV11-3,TRBD2,TRBJ2-2,few,TGTGCCTCCATGCGGGGGGGCCCGAGCACCGGGGAGCTGTTTTTT,CASMRGGPSTGELFF
TRBV10-3,.,TRBJ1-2,.,TGTGCCATCAGTGAGTCGAGTCTTGACTATGGCTACACCTTC,CAISESSLDYGYTF
TRBV19,TRBD1,TRBJ1-5,.,TGTGCCAGTAGGAAGGACAGGATGTCTTGGAATCAGCCCCAGCATTTT,CASRKDRMSWNQPQHF
TRBV6-2/TRBV6-3,.,TRBJ2-7,.,TGTGCCAGCAGTGAAGGACCCCCCTGGGGGGCGCCGTACGAGCAGTACTTC,CASSEGPPWGAPYEQYF
TRBV7-9,.,TRBJ2-3,many,TGTGCCAGCAGCTTAATATCCGGGAGCGCCTCAGCTACGCAGTATTTT,CASSLISGSASATQYF
TRBV20-1,TRBD2,TRBJ2-5,few,TGCAGTGCTTATAGCGGGGGGCCAGAAGAGACCCAGTACTTC,CSAYSGGPEETQYF
TRBV9,TRBD1,TRBJ1-4,many,TGTGCCAGCAGTCCAGGGGGCAGTAATGAAAAACTGTTTTTT,CASSPGGSNEKLFF
TRBV5-1,.,TRBJ1-1,.,TGCGCCAGCAGCTTGTTGGGGGGCTCAAACACTGAAGCTTTCTTT,CASSLLGGSNTEAFF
TRBV7-2,.,TRBJ2-7,.,TGTGCCAGCAGCCCCGACAGGTACCTACCCGAGCAGTACTTC,CASSPDRYLPEQYF
TRBV6-5,.,TRBJ2-5,.,TGTGCCAGCAGTTACTCCCCGGGTACCCAGTACTTC,CASSYSPGTQYF
TRBV9,.,TRBJ2-1,.,TGTGCCAGCAGCGCGGGGACGTTTGAGACCCAGTTCTTC,CASSAGTFETQFF
TRBV3-1,TRBD2,TRBJ2-7,.,TGTGCCAGCAGCACCCGGGGGGGGAGCTCCTACGAGCAGTACTTC,CASSTRGGSSYEQYF
TRBV18,TRBD1,TRBJ2-7,.,TGTGCCAGCTCACGAGCTCCTTCCGGGACAGGGGACCACGAGCAGTACTTC,CASSRAPSGTGDHEQYF
TRBV28,.,TRBJ1-1,many,TGTGCCAGCAGCGACAGCATGAACACTGAAGCTTTCTTT,CASSDSMNTEAFF
TRBV4-1,.,TRBJ2-3,many,TGCGCCAGCAGCCAGGGAACGGGACGCACCAAAGACACAGATACGCAGTATTTT,CASSQGTGRTKDTDTQYF
TRBV24-1,.,TRBJ2-3,many,TGTGCCACCAGTGATTTGCGGGGCACAGATACGCAGTATTTT,CATSDLRGTDTQYF
TRBV30,TRBD2,TRBJ2-1,many,TGTGCCTGGGGCCTCGGGGGGGGGGGCTACAATGAGCAGTTCTTC,CAWGLGGGGYNEQFF
TRBV4-1,.,TRBJ2-5,.,TGCGCCAGCAGCCAAGACGAAAGGCTGGGGACCCAGTACTTC,CASSQDERLGTQYF
TRBV20-1,.,TRBJ2-3,few,TGCAGTGCTAGAGATGGTAGGGGTGGCACAGATACGCAGTATTTT,CSARDGRGGTDTQYF
TRBV20-1,.,TRBJ2-5,many,TGCAGTGCTAGGCCGATGGCGGTAGGCCTGGTGGAGACCCAGTACTTC,CSARPMAVGLVETQYF
TRBV12-3/TRBV12-4,.,TRBJ1-2,.,TGTGCCACCCGGCTTGGGTTGGGGGTGGGCGGCTACACCTTC,CATRLGLGVGGYTF
TRBV20-1,.,TRBJ1-6,.,TGCAGTGCTAGAGACCAGCTGTCACCCCTCCACTTT,CSARDQLSPLHF
TRBV19,TRBD2,TRBJ2-1,.,TGTGCCAGTAGTCCAGGACTAGCGGGGAAATACAATGAGCAGTTCTTC,CASSPGLAGKYNEQFF
TRBV12-3/TRBV12-4,.,TRBJ2-3,many,TGTGCCAGCAGTTTAGGTTGGCAGTCTAGAGATACGCAGTATTTT,CASSLGWQSRDTQYF
TRBV6-2/TRBV6-3,TRBD1,TRBJ1-5,.,TGTGCCAGCAGTTCGCGTCGGGACAGTTATCAGCCCCAGCATTTT,CASSSRRDSYQPQHF
TRBV5-4,.,TRBJ2-7,few,TGTGCCAGCAGCTCCGCCTTTGAGGGTTGGGGGGACGAGCAGTACTTC,CASSSAFEGWGDEQYF
TRBV7-2,.,TRBJ1-2,.,TGTGCCAGCAGCTCCCGGGACCTCTGGAGGGGTTGGTCTGATGGCTACACCTTC,CASSSRDLWRGWSDGYTF
TRBV24-1,.,TRBJ2-3,many,TGTGCCACCAGTGATTTCGCGCTGAGAGATACGCAGTATTTT,CATSDFALRDTQYF
TRBV9,.,TRBJ2-7,.,TGTGCCAGCAGCGTAGCTAACGGGGGACTCTACGAGCAGTACTTC,CASSVANGGLYEQYF
TRBV11-2,.,TRBJ1-6,many,TGTGCCAGCAGGCTAACAGCTTTCGGCTCCTATAATTCACCCCTCCACTTT,CASRLTAFGSYNSPLHF
TRBV7-2,.,TRBJ2-7,many,TGTGCCAGCAGCACGCCCTACGCCCTCGAGCAGTACTTC,CASSTPYALEQYF
TRBV7-2,TRBD1,TRBJ2-2,.,TGTGCCAGCAGCCCGAGAGGACAGGGGAAGACCGGGGAGCTGTTTTTT,CASSPRGQGKTGELFF
TRBV19,.,TRBJ2-5,.,TGTGCCAGTAGTATTTTAGGACTTTCTCAAGAGACCCAGTACTTC,CASSILGLSQETQYF
TRBV29-1,.,TRBJ1-2,.,TGCAGCGTATCCCATTTCTATGGCTACACCTTC,CSVSHFYGYTF
TRBV18,.,TRBJ2-6,many,TGTGCCAGCTCCGCCACGAAACCGGGTGCCGGGGCCAACGTCCTGACTTTC,CASSATKPGAGANVLTF
TRBV12-3/TRBV12-4,.,TRBJ1-2,many,TGTGCCAGCAGTTTCGAAGGTTACGGCTACACCTTC,CASSFEGYGYTF
TRBV5-1,TRBD2,TRBJ2-1,few,TGTGCCAGCAGCTCCCTAGCGGGGGGAAACAATGAGCAGTTCTTC,CASSSLAGGNNEQFF
TRBV7-2,.,TRBJ2-7,many,TGTGCCAGCAGCTTAGAGGGTGTCCCCTCCTACGAGCAGTACTTC,CASSLEGVPSYEQYF
TRBV9,.,TRBJ2-3,many,TGTGCCAGCAGCGTAGACGACAGCACAGATACGCAGTATTTT,CASSVDDSTDTQYF
TRBV7-6,.,TRBJ1-2,many,TGTGCCAGCAGCCGAAATGCGGGGGACTATGGCTACACCTTC,CASSRNAGDYGYTF
TRBV19,TRBD1,TRBJ1-6,.,TGTGCCAGTCAGACAGGGGGCGATTCACCCCTCCACTTT,CASQTGGDSPLHF
TRBV4-2,TRBD2,TRBJ2-3,few,TGTGCCAGCAGCCCACAAGACAGCGGGGGCCGCACAGATACGCAGTATTTT,CASSPQDSGGRTDTQYF
TRBV24-1,.,TRBJ1-2,.,TGTGCCACCTCGTCCGCATTTGGCTACACCTTC,CATSSAFGYTF
TRBV28,TRBD1,TRBJ1-3,.,TGTGCCAGCAGTGCAGGGGGTTCCTCTGGAAACACCATATATTTT,CASSAGGSSGNTIYF
TRBV19,.,TRBJ2-2,.,TGTGCCAGTAGAAGGACAGCCTACGGCACCGGGGAGCTGTTTTTT,CASRRTAYGTGELFF
TRBV20-1,.,TRBJ1-4,many,TGCAGTGCTCGAAATGAAAAACTGTTTTTT,CSARNEKLFF
TRBV5-1,.,TRBJ2-5,many,TGCGCCAGCAGCTTGGCACAGGGACAAGAGACCCAGTACTTC,CASSLAQGQETQYF